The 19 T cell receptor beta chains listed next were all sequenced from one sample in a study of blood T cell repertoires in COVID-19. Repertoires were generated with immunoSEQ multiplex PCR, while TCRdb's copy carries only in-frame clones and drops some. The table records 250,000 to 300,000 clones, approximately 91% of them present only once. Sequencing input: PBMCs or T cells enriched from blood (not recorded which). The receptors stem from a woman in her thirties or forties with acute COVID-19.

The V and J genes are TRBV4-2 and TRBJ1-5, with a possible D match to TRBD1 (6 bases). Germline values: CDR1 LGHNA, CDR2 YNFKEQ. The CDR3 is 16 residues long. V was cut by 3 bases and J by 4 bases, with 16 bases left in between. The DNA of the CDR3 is TGTGCCAGCAGCCACCTAGAGGGGACACCGAATCAGCCCCAGCATTTT. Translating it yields CASSHLEGTPNQPQHF.

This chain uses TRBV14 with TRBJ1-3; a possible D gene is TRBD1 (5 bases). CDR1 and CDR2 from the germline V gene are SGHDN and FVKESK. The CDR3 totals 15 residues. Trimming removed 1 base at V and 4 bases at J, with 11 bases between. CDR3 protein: CASSQAAPGGNTIYF. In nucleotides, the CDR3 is TGTGCCAGCAGCCAAGCCGCACCAGGGGGAAACACCATATATTTT.

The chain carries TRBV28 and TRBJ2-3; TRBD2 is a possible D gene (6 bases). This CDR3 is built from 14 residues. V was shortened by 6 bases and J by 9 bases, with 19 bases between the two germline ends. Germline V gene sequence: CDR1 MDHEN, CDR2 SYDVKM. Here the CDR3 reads CASSTGTVGGTQYF. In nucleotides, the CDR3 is TGTGCCAGCAGCACCGGGACTGTCGGTGGCACGCAGTATTTT.

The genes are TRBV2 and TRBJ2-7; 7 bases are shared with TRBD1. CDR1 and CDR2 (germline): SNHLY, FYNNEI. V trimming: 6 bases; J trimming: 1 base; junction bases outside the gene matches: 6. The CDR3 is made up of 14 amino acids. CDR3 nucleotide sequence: TGTGCCAGCAGCCAAGCGACAGGGTCCTACGAGCAGTACTTC. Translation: CASSQATGSYEQYF. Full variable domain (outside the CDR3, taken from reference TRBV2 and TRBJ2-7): EPEVTQTPSHQVTQMGQEVILRCVPISNHLYFYWYRQILGQKVEFLVSFYNNEISEKSEIFDDQFSVERPDGSNFTLKIRSTKLEDSAMYFCASSQATGSYEQYFGPGTRLTVT.

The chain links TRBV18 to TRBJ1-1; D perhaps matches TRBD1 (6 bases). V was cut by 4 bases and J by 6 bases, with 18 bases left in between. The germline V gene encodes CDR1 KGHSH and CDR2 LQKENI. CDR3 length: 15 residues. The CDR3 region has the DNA TGTGCCAGCTCACGCCAGGACAGATCGGGGTCTGAAGCTTTCTTT. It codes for CASSRQDRSGSEAFF.

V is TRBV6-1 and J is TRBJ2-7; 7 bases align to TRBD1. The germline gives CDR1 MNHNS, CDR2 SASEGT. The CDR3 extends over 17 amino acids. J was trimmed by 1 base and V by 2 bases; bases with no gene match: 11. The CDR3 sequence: CASSEMAGGSFSYEQYF. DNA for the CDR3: TGTGCCAGCAGTGAAATGGCAGGGGGTAGTTTTTCCTACGAGCAGTACTTC.

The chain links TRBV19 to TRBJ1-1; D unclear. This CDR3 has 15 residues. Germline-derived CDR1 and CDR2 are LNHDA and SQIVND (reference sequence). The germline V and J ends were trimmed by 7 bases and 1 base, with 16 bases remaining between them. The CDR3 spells CASKAVSSGNTEAFF. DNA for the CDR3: TGTGCCAGTAAAGCGGTTTCGAGTGGGAACACTGAAGCTTTCTTT.

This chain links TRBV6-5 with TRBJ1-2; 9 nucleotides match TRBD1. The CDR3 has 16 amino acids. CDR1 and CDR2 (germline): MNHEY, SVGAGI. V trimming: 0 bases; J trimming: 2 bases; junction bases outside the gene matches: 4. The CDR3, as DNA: TGTGCCAGCAGTTACTCGGGGGACAGGGTCAACTATGGCTACACCTTC. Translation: CASSYSGDRVNYGYTF.

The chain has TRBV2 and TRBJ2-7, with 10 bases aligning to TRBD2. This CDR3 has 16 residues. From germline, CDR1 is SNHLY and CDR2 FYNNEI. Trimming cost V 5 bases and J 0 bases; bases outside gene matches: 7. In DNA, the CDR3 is TGTGCCAGCAGTTCTAGCGGGGGCCTAAGCTCCTACGAGCAGTACTTC. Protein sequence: CASSSSGGLSSYEQYF.

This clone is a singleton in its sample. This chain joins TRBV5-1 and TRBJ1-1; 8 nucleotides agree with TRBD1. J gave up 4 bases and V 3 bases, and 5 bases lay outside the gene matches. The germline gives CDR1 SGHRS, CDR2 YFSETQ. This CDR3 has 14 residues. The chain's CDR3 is CASSYQGASTEAFF. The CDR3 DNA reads TGCGCCAGCAGCTATCAGGGGGCAAGCACTGAAGCTTTCTTT.

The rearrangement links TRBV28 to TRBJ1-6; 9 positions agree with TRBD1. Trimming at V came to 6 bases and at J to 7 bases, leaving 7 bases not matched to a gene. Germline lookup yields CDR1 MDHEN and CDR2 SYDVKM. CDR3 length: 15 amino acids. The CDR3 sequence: CASSPTGGANSPLHF. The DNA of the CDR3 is TGTGCCAGCAGCCCTACAGGGGGCGCGAATTCACCCCTCCACTTT.

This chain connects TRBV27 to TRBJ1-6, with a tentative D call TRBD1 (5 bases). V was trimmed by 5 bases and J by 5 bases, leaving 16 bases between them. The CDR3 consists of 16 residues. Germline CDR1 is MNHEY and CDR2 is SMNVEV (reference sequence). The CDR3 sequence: CASSPARAGDNSPLHF. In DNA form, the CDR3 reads TGTGCCAGCAGTCCGGCGCGGGCGGGGGATAATTCACCCCTCCACTTT.

CDR3 region: CSVDSLASATDTQYF. The CDR3 coding sequence is TGCAGCGTTGATTCATTAGCCTCAGCCACAGATACGCAGTATTTT. The rearrangement joins TRBV29-1 to TRBJ2-3, with unresolved D. V was pared by 3 bases and J by 2 bases, with 15 bases between. The CDR3 has 15 residues. Germline CDR1 reads SQVTM; CDR2 reads ANQGSEA.

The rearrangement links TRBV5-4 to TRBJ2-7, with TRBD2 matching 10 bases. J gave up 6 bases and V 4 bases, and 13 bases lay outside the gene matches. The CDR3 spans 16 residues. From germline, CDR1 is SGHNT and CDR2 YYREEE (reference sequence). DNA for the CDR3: TGTGCCAGCAGCCCCATTAGCGGGGGGTCTCCAGCCGAGCAGTACTTC. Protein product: CASSPISGGSPAEQYF.

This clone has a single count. CDR3 nucleotides: TGTGCCAGCAGCGTAGCGGGGCAAGGGACAGATACGCAGTATTTT. It codes for CASSVAGQGTDTQYF. The V gene is TRBV7-3, the J gene TRBJ2-3; 8 nucleotides align to TRBD2. V gave up 5 bases and J gave up 3 bases; unmatched junction bases: 7. This CDR3 region has 15 residues. Germline assignment: CDR1 SGHTA and CDR2 FQGTGA.

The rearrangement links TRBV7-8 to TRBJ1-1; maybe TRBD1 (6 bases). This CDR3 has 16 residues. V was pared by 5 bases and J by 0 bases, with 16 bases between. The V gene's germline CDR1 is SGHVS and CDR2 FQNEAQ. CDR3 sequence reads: CASSPSTGALNTEAFF. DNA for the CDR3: TGTGCCAGCAGCCCATCGACAGGAGCTCTGAACACTGAAGCTTTCTTT.

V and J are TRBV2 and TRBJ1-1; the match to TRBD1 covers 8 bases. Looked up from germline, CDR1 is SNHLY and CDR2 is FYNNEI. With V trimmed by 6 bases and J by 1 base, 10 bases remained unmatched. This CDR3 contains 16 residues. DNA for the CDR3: TGTGCCAGCAGCGGGACGACAGGGGCGCGGAACACTGAAGCTTTCTTT. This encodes CASSGTTGARNTEAFF.

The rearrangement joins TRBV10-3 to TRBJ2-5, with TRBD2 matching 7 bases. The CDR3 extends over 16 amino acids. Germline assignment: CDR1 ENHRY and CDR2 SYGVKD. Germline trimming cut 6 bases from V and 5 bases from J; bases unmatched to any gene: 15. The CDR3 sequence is CAISAAGVGAGETQYF. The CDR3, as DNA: TGTGCCATCAGCGCCGCGGGGGTTGGGGCAGGGGAGACCCAGTACTTC.

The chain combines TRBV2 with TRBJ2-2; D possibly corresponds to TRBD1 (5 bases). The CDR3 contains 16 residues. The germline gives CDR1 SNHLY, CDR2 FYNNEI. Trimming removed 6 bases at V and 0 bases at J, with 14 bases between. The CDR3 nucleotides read TGTGCCAGCAGGACTGGGGCGGCCGCGAACACCGGGGAGCTGTTTTTT. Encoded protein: CASRTGAAANTGELFF. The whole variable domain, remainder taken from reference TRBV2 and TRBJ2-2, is EPEVTQTPSHQVTQMGQEVILRCVPISNHLYFYWYRQILGQKVEFLVSFYNNEISEKSEIFDDQFSVERPDGSNFTLKIRSTKLEDSAMYFCASRTGAAANTGELFFGEGSRLTVL.